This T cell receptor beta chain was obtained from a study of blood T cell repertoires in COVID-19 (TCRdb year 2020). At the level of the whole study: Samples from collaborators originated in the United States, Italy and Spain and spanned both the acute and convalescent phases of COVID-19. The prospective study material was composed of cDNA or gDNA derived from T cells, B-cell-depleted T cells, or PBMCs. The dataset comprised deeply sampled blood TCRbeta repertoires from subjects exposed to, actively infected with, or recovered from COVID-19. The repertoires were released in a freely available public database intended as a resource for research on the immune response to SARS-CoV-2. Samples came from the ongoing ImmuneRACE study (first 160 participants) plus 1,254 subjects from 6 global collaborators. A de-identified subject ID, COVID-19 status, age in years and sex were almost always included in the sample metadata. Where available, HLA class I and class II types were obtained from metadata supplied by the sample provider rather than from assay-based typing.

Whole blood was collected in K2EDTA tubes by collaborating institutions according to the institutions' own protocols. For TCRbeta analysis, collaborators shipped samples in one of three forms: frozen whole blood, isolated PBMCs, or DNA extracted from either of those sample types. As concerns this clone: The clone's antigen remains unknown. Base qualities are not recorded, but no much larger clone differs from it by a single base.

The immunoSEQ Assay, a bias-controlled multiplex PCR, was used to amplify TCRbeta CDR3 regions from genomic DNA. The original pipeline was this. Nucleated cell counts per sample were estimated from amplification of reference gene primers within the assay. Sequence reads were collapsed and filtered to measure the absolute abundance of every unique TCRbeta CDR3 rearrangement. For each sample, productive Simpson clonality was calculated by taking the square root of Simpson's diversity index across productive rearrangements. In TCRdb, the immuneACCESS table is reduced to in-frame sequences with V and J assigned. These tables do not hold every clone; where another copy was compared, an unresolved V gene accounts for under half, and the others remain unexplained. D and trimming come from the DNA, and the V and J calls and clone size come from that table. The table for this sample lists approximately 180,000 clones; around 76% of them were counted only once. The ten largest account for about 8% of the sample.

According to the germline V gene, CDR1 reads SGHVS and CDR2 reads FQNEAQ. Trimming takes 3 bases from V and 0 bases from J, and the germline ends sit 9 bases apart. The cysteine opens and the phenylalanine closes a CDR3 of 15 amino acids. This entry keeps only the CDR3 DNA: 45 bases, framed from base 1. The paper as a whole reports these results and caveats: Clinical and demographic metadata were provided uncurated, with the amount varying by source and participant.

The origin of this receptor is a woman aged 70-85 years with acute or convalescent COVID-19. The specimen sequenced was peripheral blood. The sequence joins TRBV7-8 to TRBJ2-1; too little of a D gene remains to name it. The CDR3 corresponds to CASSLTHDSYNEQFF. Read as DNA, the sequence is TGTGCCAGCAGCTTGACACACGACTCCTACAATGAGCAGTTCTTC.